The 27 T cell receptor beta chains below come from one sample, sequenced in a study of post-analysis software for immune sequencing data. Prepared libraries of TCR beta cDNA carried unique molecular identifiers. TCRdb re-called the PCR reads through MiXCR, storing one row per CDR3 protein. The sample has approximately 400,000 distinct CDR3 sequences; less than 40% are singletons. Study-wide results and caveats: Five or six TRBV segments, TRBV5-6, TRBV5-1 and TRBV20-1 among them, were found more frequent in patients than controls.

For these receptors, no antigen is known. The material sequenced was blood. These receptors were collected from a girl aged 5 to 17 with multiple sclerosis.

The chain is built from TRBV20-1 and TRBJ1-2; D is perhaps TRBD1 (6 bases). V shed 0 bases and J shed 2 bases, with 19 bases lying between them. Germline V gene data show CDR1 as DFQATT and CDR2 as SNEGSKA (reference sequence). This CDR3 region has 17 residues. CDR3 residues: CSARDWGASLRNYGYTF. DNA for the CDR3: TGCAGTGCTAGAGATTGGGGGGCAAGTTTACGGAACTATGGCTACACCTTC.

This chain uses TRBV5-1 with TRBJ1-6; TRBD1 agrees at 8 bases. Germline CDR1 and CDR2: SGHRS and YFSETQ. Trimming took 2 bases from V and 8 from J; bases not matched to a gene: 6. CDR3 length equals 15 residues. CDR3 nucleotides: TGCGCCAGCAGCTTCGGACAGGGTCGTGATTCACCCCTCCACTTT. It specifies CASSFGQGRDSPLHF.

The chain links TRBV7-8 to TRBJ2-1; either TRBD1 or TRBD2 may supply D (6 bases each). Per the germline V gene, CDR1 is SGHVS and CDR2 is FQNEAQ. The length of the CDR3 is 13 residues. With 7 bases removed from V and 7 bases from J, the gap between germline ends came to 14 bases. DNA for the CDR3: TGTGCCAGCACTATTGGGGGGCTTAATGAGCAGTTCTTC. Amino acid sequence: CASTIGGLNEQFF.

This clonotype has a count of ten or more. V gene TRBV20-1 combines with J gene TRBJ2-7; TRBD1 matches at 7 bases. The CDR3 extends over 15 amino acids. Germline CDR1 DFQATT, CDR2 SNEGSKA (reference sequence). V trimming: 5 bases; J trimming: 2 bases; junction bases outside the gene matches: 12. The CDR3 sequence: CSAPRATGIAYEQYF. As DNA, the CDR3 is TGCAGTGCTCCGAGGGCGACAGGGATAGCCTACGAGCAGTACTTC.

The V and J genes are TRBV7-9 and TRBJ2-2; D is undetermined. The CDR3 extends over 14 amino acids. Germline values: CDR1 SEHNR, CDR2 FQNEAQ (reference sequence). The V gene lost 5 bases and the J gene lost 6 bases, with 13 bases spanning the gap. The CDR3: CASSPGVSAGELFF. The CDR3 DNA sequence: TGTGCCAGCAGCCCCGGCGTTTCGGCCGGGGAGCTGTTTTTT.

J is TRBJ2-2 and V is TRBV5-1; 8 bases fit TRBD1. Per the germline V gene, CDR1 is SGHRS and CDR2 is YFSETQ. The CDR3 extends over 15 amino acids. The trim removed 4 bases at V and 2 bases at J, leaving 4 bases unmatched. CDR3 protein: CASSPGQANTGELFF. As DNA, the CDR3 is TGCGCCAGCAGCCCGGGACAGGCAAACACCGGGGAGCTGTTTTTT.

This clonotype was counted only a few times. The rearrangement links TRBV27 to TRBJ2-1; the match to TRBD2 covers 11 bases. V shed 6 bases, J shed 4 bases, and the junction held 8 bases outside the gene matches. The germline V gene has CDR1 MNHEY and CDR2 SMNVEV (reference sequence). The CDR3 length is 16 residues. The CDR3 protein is CASSPWLAGGYNEQFF. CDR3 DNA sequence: TGTGCCAGCAGCCCATGGCTAGCGGGGGGTTACAATGAGCAGTTCTTC.

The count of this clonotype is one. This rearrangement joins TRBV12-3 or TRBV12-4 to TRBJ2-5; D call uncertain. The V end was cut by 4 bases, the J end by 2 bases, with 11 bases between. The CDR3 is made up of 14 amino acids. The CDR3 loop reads CASSYLGLQETQYF. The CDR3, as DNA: TGTGCCAGCAGTTATTTAGGGCTACAAGAGACCCAGTACTTC.

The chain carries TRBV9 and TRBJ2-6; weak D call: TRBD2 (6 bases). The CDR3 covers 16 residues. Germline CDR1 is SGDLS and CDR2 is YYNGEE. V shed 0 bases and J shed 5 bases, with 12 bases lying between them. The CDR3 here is CASSVAELARANVLTF. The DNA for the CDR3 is TGTGCCAGCAGCGTAGCAGAACTAGCTAGGGCCAACGTCCTGACTTTC.

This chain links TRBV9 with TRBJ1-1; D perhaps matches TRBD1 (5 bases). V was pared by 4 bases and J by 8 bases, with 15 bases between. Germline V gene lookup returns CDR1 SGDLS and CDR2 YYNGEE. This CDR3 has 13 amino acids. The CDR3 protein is CASSQGLGREAFF. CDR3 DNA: TGTGCCAGCAGCCAGGGTTTGGGTCGGGAAGCTTTCTTT.

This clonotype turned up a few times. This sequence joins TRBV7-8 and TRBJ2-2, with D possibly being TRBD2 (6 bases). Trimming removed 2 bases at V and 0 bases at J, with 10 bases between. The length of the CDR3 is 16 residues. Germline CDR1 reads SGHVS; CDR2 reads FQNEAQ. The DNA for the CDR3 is TGTGCCAGCAGCTTACTACTAGCTTCGAACACCGGGGAGCTGTTTTTT. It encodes CASSLLLASNTGELFF.

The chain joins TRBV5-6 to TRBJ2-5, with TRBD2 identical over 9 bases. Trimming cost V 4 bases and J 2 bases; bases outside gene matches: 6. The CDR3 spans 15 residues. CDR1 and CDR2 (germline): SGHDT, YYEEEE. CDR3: CASSGGLAFQETQYF. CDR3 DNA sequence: TGTGCCAGCAGCGGCGGACTAGCGTTTCAAGAGACCCAGTACTTC.

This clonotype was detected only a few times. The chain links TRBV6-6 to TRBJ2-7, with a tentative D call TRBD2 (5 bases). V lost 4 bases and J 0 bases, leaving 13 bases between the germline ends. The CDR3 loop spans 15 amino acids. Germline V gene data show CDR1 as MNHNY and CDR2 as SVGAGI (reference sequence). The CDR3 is CASSSPGESSYEQYF. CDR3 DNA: TGTGCCAGCAGTTCCCCCGGGGAAAGCTCCTACGAGCAGTACTTC.

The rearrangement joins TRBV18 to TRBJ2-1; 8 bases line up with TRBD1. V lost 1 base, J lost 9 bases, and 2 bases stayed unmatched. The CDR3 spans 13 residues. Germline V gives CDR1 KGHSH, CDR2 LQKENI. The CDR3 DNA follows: TGTGCCAGCTCACCACTAGGACAGGGTGAGCAGTTCTTC. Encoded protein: CASSPLGQGEQFF.

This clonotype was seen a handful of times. The CDR3 nucleotides are TGTGCCACCAGCAGAGATTGGGGGGAATTGTCTAGCACAGATACGCAGTATTTT. Its protein product is CATSRDWGELSSTDTQYF. V usage is TRBV15 and J usage is TRBJ2-3; possible D gene TRBD2, 6 bases. CDR3 length: 18 residues. The V and J ends lost 0 bases and 0 bases respectively, with 16 bases between them. Germline assignment: CDR1 LNHNV and CDR2 YYDKDF (reference sequence).

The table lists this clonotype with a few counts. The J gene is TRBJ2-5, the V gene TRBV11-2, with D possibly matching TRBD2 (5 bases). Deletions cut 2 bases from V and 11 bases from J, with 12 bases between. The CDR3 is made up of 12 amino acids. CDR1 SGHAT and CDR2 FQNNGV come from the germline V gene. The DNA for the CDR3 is TGTGCCAGCAGCTTACAGCTGGGAGAGCAGTACTTC. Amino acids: CASSLQLGEQYF. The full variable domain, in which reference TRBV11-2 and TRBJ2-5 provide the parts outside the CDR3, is EAGVAQSPRYKIIEKRQSVAFWCNPISGHATLYWYQQILGQGPKLLIQFQNNGVVDDSQLPKDRFSAERLKGVDSTLKIQPAKLEDSAVYLCASSLQLGEQYFGPGTRLLVL.

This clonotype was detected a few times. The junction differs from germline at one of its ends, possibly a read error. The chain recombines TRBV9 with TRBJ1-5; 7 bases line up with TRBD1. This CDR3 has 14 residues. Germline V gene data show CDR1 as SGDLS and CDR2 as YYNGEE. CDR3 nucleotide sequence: TGTGCCGGCAGCGGCACAGGGGCAGGGCAGCCCCAGCATTTT. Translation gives CAGSGTGAGQPQHF. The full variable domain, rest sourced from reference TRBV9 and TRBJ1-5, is DSGVTQTPKHLITATGQRVTLRCSPRSGDLSVYWYQQSLDQGLQFLIQYYNGEERAKGNILERFSAQQFPDLHSELNLSSLELGDSALYFCAGSGTGAGQPQHFGDGTRLSIL.

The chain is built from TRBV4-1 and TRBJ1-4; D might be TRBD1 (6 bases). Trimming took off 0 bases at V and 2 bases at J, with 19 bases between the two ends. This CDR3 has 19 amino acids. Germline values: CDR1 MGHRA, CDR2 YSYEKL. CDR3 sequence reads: CASSQEEGVRVETNEKLFF. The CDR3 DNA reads TGCGCCAGCAGCCAAGAAGAGGGGGTTAGGGTGGAGACTAATGAAAAACTGTTTTTT.

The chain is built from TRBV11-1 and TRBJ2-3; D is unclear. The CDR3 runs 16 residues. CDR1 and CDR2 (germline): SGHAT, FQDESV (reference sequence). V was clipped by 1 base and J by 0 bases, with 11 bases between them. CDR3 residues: CASSLEAGPSTDTQYF. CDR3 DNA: TGTGCCAGCAGCTTAGAGGCCGGGCCTAGCACAGATACGCAGTATTTT.

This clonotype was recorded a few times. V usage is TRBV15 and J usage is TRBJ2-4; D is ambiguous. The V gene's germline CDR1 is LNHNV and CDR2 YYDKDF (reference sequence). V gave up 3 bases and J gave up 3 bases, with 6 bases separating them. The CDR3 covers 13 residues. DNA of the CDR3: TGTGCCACCAGCAGTGCTTACAAAAACATTCAGTACTTC. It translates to CATSSAYKNIQYF.

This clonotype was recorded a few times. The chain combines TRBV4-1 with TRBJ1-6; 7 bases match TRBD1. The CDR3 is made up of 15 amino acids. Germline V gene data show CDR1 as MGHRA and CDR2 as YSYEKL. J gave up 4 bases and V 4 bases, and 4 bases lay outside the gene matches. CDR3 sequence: CASSRWGQYNSPLHF. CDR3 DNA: TGCGCCAGCAGCCGTTGGGGACAGTATAATTCACCCCTCCACTTT.

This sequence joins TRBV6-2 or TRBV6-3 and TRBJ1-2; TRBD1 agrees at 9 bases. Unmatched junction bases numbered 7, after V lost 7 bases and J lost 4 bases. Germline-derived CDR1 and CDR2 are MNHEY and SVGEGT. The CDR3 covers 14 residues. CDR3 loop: CASNSGTGRYGYTF. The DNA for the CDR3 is TGTGCCAGCAACTCCGGGACAGGGCGCTATGGCTACACCTTC.

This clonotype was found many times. The CDR3 protein is CASSPLSREGLYEQYF. The CDR3 nucleotides are TGCGCCAGCAGCCCCCTTAGCAGGGAGGGTCTCTACGAGCAGTACTTC. V gene TRBV4-1 combines with J gene TRBJ2-7, with 7 nucleotides matching TRBD2. Germline V gene sequence: CDR1 MGHRA, CDR2 YSYEKL. The CDR3 totals 16 residues. V shed 4 bases and J 3 bases; nucleotides not matched to a gene: 12.

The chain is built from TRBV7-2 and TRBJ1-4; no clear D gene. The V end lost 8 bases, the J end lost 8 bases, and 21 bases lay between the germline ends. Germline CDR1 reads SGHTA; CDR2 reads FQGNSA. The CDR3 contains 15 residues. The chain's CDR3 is CASSLNPGRREKLFF. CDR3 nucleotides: TGTGCCAGCTCACTGAATCCGGGCCGGCGGGAAAAACTGTTTTTT.

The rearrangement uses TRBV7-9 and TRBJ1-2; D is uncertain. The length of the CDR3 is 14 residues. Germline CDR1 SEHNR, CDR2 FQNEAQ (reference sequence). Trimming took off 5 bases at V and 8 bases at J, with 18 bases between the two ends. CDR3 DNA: TGTGCCAGCAGCGGCAGCTCAGTACCGGGCGGCTACACCTTC. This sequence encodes CASSGSSVPGGYTF. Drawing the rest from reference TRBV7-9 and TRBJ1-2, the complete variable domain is DTGVSQNPRHKITKRGQNVTFRCDPISEHNRLYWYRQTLGQGPEFLTYFQNEAQLEKSRLLSDRFSAERPKGSFSTLEIQRTEQGDSAMYLCASSGSSVPGGYTFGSGTRLTVV.

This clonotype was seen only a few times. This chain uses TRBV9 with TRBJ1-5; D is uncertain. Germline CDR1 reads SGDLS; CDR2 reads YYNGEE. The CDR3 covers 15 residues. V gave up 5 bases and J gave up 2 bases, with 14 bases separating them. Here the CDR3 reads CASSEGDRGNQPQHF. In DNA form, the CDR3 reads TGTGCCAGCAGTGAGGGCGATCGCGGCAATCAGCCCCAGCATTTT.

The CDR3: CASSQASQGAQETQYF. CDR3 coding DNA: TGTGCCAGCAGCCAAGCTTCGCAGGGGGCTCAGGAGACCCAGTACTTC. The chain recombines TRBV3-1 with TRBJ2-5, with TRBD1 matching 8 bases. This CDR3 region has 16 residues. Unmatched junction bases numbered 9, after V lost 1 base and J lost 5 bases. Per the germline V gene, CDR1 is LGHDT and CDR2 is YNNKEL (reference sequence).